This TCR beta chain was found in a study of brain T cells in children with intractable seizures. Only cases whose brain tissue showed the highest T cell transcript signatures were sequenced. Pre-surgery treatment included at least one anti-epileptic drug. The V gene's germline CDR1 is SQVTM and CDR2 ANQGSEA. Trimming removed 8 bases from V and 1 base from J, with 11 bases in between. There are 12 residues in the CDR3. Measured with immunoSEQ multiplex PCR; TCRdb has only the in-frame clones, and not every one. Among about 22,000 clones listed, approximately 94% were seen once. This receptor was identified in a boy between 10 and 17 years old with focal cortical dysplasia and intractable seizures. The chain couples TRBV29-1 to TRBJ1-1; tentatively, D is TRBD1 (5 bases). This material consisted of peripheral blood, taken at surgery. The CDR3 sequence is CSPLRENTEAFF. The CDR3 bases are TGCAGCCCGCTCAGGGAGAACACTGAAGCTTTCTTT.